Included here is one T cell receptor (beta chain) sequence, with context. The target antigen is unknown. The data derive from a study of T cell responses to AZD1222 COVID-19 vaccine. Study in general: Recipients boosted at about 4 weeks or about 12 weeks are pooled.

Study observations and caveats: The breadth and depth of Spike-specific TCRs increased once two AZD1222 doses had been given. The reported proportion of spike-specific TCRs targeting unmutated variant regions was nearly half.

The data were produced by immunoSEQ multiplex PCR, yet TCRdb's version contains in-frame clones alone and is incomplete. The sample yields around 120,000 clones, roughly 90% seen once. The sequences come from peripheral blood, collected on day 0 of AZD1222 vaccination. The sequence derives from an adult in good health.

The CDR3 region is CASSFFVEGTHGYTF. The CDR3 coding sequence is TGTGCCAGCAGCTTCTTCGTGGAGGGGACCCATGGCTACACCTTC. The chain combines TRBV7-2 with TRBJ1-2, with a weak D call TRBD1 (5 bases). CDR1 and CDR2 (germline): SGHTA, FQGNSA. V lost 3 bases and J 6 bases, leaving 17 bases between the germline ends. This CDR3 is built from 15 residues.